This T cell receptor (beta chain) was sequenced for a study of OX40 agonist ivuxolimab in advanced cancers. Background on the whole study: Ivuxolimab was a fully human IgG2 agonistic monoclonal antibody targeting the costimulatory receptor OX40 (CD134). Intravenous ivuxolimab was administered to patients every 2 weeks at six dose levels: 0.01, 0.1, 0.3, 1.5, 3 and 10 mg/kg. Among the 52 dose-escalation patients, around 20 had hepatocellular carcinoma, around 15 melanoma, 9 renal cell carcinoma and 9 head and neck cancer. A male proportion of roughly 80% and a mean age of about 60 years, ranging from 23 to 79, were recorded for the dose-escalation cohort. Prior anti-PD-1, anti-PD-L1 or anti-CTLA-4 therapy was permitted, and less than 45% of dose-escalation patients had received checkpoint inhibitors. Partial responses occurred in three dose-escalation patients, of whom one had hepatocellular carcinoma and two had cutaneous melanoma. Peripheral TCRbeta sequencing was intended to test whether TCR sequence diversity was altered and clonal T-cell expansion was caused by ivuxolimab. The paper reports the monotherapy dose-escalation portion (N of about 50 patients) of the phase I ivuxolimab trial.

Remarks on this clone: Its antigen is still unknown. Base qualities were left out, and no much larger clone turns up one base away.

Patients with autoimmune disease history or receiving systemic immunosuppression were excluded from the trial. In every dose cohort, peripheral blood was drawn for TCR sequencing at baseline, cycle 4 day 1, and cycle 7 day 1. The samples were taken from a phase I, first-in-human, multicenter, open-label dose-escalation trial of ivuxolimab. Adults with locally advanced or metastatic melanoma, renal cell, hepatocellular, or head and neck squamous cell carcinoma were enrolled in the trial. Before TCR sequencing, CD4+ T cells and CD8+ T cells were sorted from peripheral blood as separate populations. V is cut by 5 bases and J by 0 bases, and the space between the germline ends is 8 bases. From a lookup of the germline V gene (reference sequence), CDR1 and CDR2 are MNHEY and SMNVEV. The CDR3 starts with the cysteine, ends with the phenylalanine, and has 13 residues. Solely the CDR3 DNA is kept, with 39 bases framed from the first base.

Genomic DNA was isolated from the sorted cells so that the TCRbeta CDR3 region could be sequenced. TCRbeta CDR3 regions were sequenced using the immunoSEQ Assay. The table was pulled from immuneACCESS by TCRdb, which kept in-frame rearrangements only. Such tables lose some clones; where checked, under half of the loss comes from unresolved V genes, and the rest has no known cause. Here the sample has approximately 70,000 clones; roughly 83% occur a single time. The top ten hold 6.5% to 7.5% of the sample. General findings and caveats noted by the study authors: In the 0.1-3.0 mg/kg groups, partial responders were among the patients with the lowest normalized peripheral clonal expansion, particularly in CD8+ T cells. The antigen specificity of the clonally expanded peripheral T cells was not determined. After ivuxolimab, more expanded clones were found on average in CD8+ T cells than in CD4+ T cells. Low levels of normalized T-cell clonal expansion were also seen in some patients who did not respond. At doses of 0.1 to 3.0 mg/kg, clonal expansion of both CD4+ and CD8+ T cells in blood was seen between baseline and week 6.

The rearrangement combines TRBV27 with TRBJ2-7, with no reliable assignment of the D segment. Here the sequenced sample was CD4+ or CD8+ T cells sorted from blood, taken in a trial of the OX40 agonist ivuxolimab. The sequence was collected from an adult with an advanced solid tumor such as melanoma, head and neck, liver or kidney cancer. CDR3 sequence: CASSPTLSYEQYF. The bases are TGTGCCAGCAGTCCGACTCTCTCCTACGAGCAGTACTTC.